This T cell receptor beta chain was profiled in a study of blood T cells in healthy people across ages. Unmatched junction bases numbered 10, after V lost 5 bases and J lost 4 bases. CDR3 length: 15 amino acids. The germline V gene encodes CDR1 MDHEN and CDR2 SYDVKM. About this clonotype itself: Its antigen is as yet unknown.

Primers used in a second PCR of about 6 to 12 cycles were a sample-barcoded 5' primer and a J-beta primer mix. TCRdb reprocessed the 5' RACE reads with MiXCR, giving one entry per CDR3 protein. Of about a million distinct CDR3 sequences in the sample, just over 50% were seen once. Regarding the study as a whole: Percentage of naive T cells showed a strong correlation with TCR beta diversity. There were more naive CD4+ cells and higher diversity in long-lived donors than in aged donors. Older age coincided with a roughly linear decline in TCR beta diversity per million T cells.

Every sample gave at least 5.5 micrograms of total RNA when it was extracted. This TCR was recovered from a woman aged 55-75 years in good health. This chain links TRBV28 with TRBJ2-7; 8 positions match TRBD2. Sequencing used blood. The CDR3: CASSTRTSGKYEQYF. The CDR3 DNA reads TGTGCCAGCAGTACCCGTACTAGCGGTAAATACGAGCAGTACTTC.